Listed below are T cell receptor beta chains from one sample, sequenced in a study of response to subunit inactivated influenza vaccine. TCRdb recomputed calls from the RT-PCR reads with MiXCR, one row per CDR3 protein. The sample includes some 300,000 distinct CDR3 sequences, roughly 20% of them seen just once. The sample consisted of PBMCs from blood, taken 21 months after vaccination. These receptors came from a man aged 45 to 70 who received an inactivated influenza vaccine. Each CDR3 is given with its conserved first and last residue. The D gene is left open where the match is weak. The size entry is marked missing in some rows and otherwise reads once, few, many or a size class.

V	size	J	D	DNA	CDR3
TRBV24-1	NA	TRBJ2-5	TRBD2	TGTGCCACCAGTGAAAGGACTAGCGGGACGGAGACCCAGTACTTC	CATSERTSGTETQYF
TRBV18	NA	TRBJ2-7	TRBD1	TGTGCCAGCTCCACAGGGGGCGGAGAGCAGTACTTC	CASSTGGGEQYF
TRBV5-1	NA	TRBJ1-1	NA	TGCGCCAGCGGCCCAGAAGTTTCTCGCGCTGAAGCTTTCTTT	CASGPEVSRAEAFF
TRBV20-1	few	TRBJ1-2	NA	TGCAGTGCTAGAGAAGGGACGGTCAATGGCTACACCTTC	CSAREGTVNGYTF
TRBV12-3/TRBV12-4	NA	TRBJ2-3	NA	TGTGCCAGCAGTTTAGGCGGGACCGGAGATACGCAGTATTTT	CASSLGGTGDTQYF
TRBV27	many	TRBJ1-5	NA	TGTGCCAGCAGTTTAGTTCGGGGGCAACAGCCCCAGCATTTT	CASSLVRGQQPQHF
TRBV27	NA	TRBJ2-7	NA	TGTGCCAGCAGTTTGCTCTCCCAGGGCTACGAGCAGTACTTC	CASSLLSQGYEQYF
TRBV6-6	many	TRBJ1-5	NA	TGTGCCAGCAGTCGGGTCGGGCAGCCCCAGCATTTT	CASSRVGQPQHF
TRBV11-2	NA	TRBJ2-7	NA	TGTGCCAGCAGCTTAGTTCGGGGGGCGCTGACTCGCGAGCAGTACTTC	CASSLVRGALTREQYF
TRBV18	few	TRBJ1-1	NA	TGTGCCAGCTCACCGACGGGACAAGCTGGTACTGAAGCTTTCTTT	CASSPTGQAGTEAFF
TRBV11-2	NA	TRBJ1-2	NA	TGTGCCAGCAGCTTACAAGGGTTCTATGGCTACACCTTC	CASSLQGFYGYTF
TRBV5-1	few	TRBJ1-1	NA	TGCGCCAGCAGCGAACCGGGAAACACTGAAGCTTTCTTT	CASSEPGNTEAFF
TRBV6-1	many	TRBJ1-2	NA	TGTGCCTCACGAGGTGGGGCAGGGTACGGCTACACCTTC	CASRGGAGYGYTF
TRBV6-2/TRBV6-3	NA	TRBJ2-7	NA	TGTGCCAGCCTACGGCGGGGCGAGTATAAGCAGTACTTC	CASLRRGEYKQYF
TRBV20-1	many	TRBJ1-6	TRBD1	TGCAGTGCTAAAGGACAGGAGATGGGGGAGATCACTTCACCCCTCCACTTT	CSAKGQEMGEITSPLHF
TRBV7-2	few	TRBJ1-2	TRBD1	TGTGCCAGCAGCTGGCAGGGGGAGTCTGGCTACACCTTC	CASSWQGESGYTF
TRBV20-1	few	TRBJ1-2	NA	TGCAGTGCTAGCTTAATATCTGGGGCGAGCTATGGCTACACCTTC	CSASLISGASYGYTF
TRBV29-1	NA	TRBJ2-7	NA	TGCAGCACTGCAGGGAGTTTGGTTAGCGAGCAGTACTTC	CSTAGSLVSEQYF
TRBV14	few	TRBJ2-1	NA	TGTGCCAGCAGCCAAGACGCCGGGAGAGTCTACAATGAGCAGTTCTTC	CASSQDAGRVYNEQFF
TRBV29-1	NA	TRBJ1-2	NA	TGCAGCGTTCGTTCCACAAATTATGGCTACACCTTC	CSVRSTNYGYTF
TRBV3-1	NA	TRBJ1-1	NA	TGTGCCAGCAGCCCAACGACGAGGGTCACTGAAGCTTTCTTT	CASSPTTRVTEAFF
TRBV13	few	TRBJ1-1	NA	TGTGCCAGCAGCGCTAGTAGGTTTCGTACTCGGCGATGGGACATGAACACTGAAGCTTTCTTT	CASSASRFRTRRWDMNTEAFF
TRBV19	NA	TRBJ1-1	NA	TGTGCCACCTCCGAATGGTATCGGGACACTGAAGCTTTCTTT	CATSEWYRDTEAFF
TRBV20-1	few	TRBJ1-3	NA	TGCAGTGCTAGAGAGGGACCTGTAACCATATATTTT	CSAREGPVTIYF
TRBV5-1	NA	TRBJ1-1	TRBD1	TGCGCCAGCAGCTTGGTAGGGGGCGCGGGCACTGAAGCTTTCTTT	CASSLVGGAGTEAFF
TRBV5-1	NA	TRBJ2-7	NA	TGCGCCAGCAGCTTGAAGGCAGGCCACCTCGAGCAGTACTTC	CASSLKAGHLEQYF
TRBV20-1	NA	TRBJ2-1	NA	TGCAGTGTCCTAGGACGGAGGGGCTCCTACAATGAGCAGTTCTTC	CSVLGRRGSYNEQFF
TRBV4-2	few	TRBJ2-5	NA	TGTGCCAGCAGCCAAGATGCCAGGGCCCCGACAGAGACCCAGTACTTC	CASSQDARAPTETQYF
TRBV28	once	TRBJ1-2	NA	TGTGCCAGCAGTAGCAAAACAGGACCCTATGGCTACACCTTC	CASSSKTGPYGYTF
TRBV10-3	few	TRBJ1-2	NA	TGTGCCATCAGTGTTGCAGGAGGACGCGGTGGCTACACCTTC	CAISVAGGRGGYTF
TRBV11-2	NA	TRBJ2-2	TRBD2	TGTGCCAGCAGCCGCCGACTAGCGGGAGTCGTCACCGGGGAGCTGTTTTTT	CASSRRLAGVVTGELFF
TRBV5-6	few	TRBJ1-2	TRBD1	TGTGCCAGCAGCTCGCCCCAGGGGGCGACCTATGGCTACACCTTC	CASSSPQGATYGYTF
TRBV28	NA	TRBJ2-5	NA	TGTGCCAGCAGTTTAGTCCCTCGGGGGCCGGGGGAGACCCAGTACTTC	CASSLVPRGPGETQYF
TRBV7-3	NA	TRBJ2-3	NA	TGTGCCAGCAGCTTAAGCGGGTCTAGCACAGATACGCAGTATTTT	CASSLSGSSTDTQYF
TRBV2	few	TRBJ2-1	TRBD2	TGTGCCAGCAGTGTCTCGGGACTAGCTTACAATGAGCAGTTCTTC	CASSVSGLAYNEQFF
TRBV6-1	NA	TRBJ1-5	NA	TGTGCCAGCACCCAGCTTGGGCAGCCCCAGCATTTT	CASTQLGQPQHF
TRBV27	few	TRBJ2-2	NA	TGTGCCAGCAGTTTTTTCACTAACACCGGGGAGCTGTTTTTT	CASSFFTNTGELFF
TRBV11-2	few	TRBJ2-1	TRBD2	TGTGCCAGCAGCAACCCGGGACTAGCGGGCAGCAATGAGCAGTTCTTC	CASSNPGLAGSNEQFF
TRBV28	few	TRBJ1-1	NA	TGTGCCAGCAGTTTAGCCGTGATGAACACTGAAGCTTTCTTT	CASSLAVMNTEAFF
TRBV28	few	TRBJ2-3	NA	TGTGCCAGCAGTCCCCCCGGGACTAGCACAGATACGCAGTATTTT	CASSPPGTSTDTQYF
TRBV12-3/TRBV12-4	many	TRBJ1-5	NA	TGTGCCAGCAGTTTGGTGCAGAGCAATCAGCCCCAGCATTTT	CASSLVQSNQPQHF
TRBV7-9	NA	TRBJ2-1	TRBD2	TGTGCCAGCAGCAGCGGGGGTAGATCCTACAATGAGCAGTTCTTC	CASSSGGRSYNEQFF
TRBV6-1	NA	TRBJ1-1	NA	TGTGCCAGCAGTGAATGGAGTTACACTGAAGCTTTCTTT	CASSEWSYTEAFF
TRBV2	NA	TRBJ2-7	NA	TGTGCCAGCAGTGAAGGCAGGAACTACGAGCAGTACTTC	CASSEGRNYEQYF
TRBV20-1	few	TRBJ1-2	NA	TGCAGTGCTAGAGAGTTCTATGGCTACACCTTC	CSAREFYGYTF
TRBV7-8	NA	TRBJ1-2	NA	TGTGCCAGCAGCTTAGCGGGTTGGACAGATTTTGGCTACACCTTC	CASSLAGWTDFGYTF
TRBV20-1	few	TRBJ1-6	TRBD1	TGCAGTGCTAGAGACCCGAAACAGGGGGTAGGGTCACCCCTCCACTTT	CSARDPKQGVGSPLHF
TRBV7-2	few	TRBJ2-3	TRBD2	TGTGCCAGCAGCTCAAACAGCGGGGGGGCCTCAGATACGCAGTATTTT	CASSSNSGGASDTQYF
TRBV6-5	few	TRBJ1-3	NA	TGTGCCAGCAGTTACTCGGAAAGCTCTGGAAACACCATATATTTT	CASSYSESSGNTIYF
TRBV6-1	many	TRBJ1-4	NA	TGTGCCAGCAGTGGAAATGACGGCAGTAATGAAAAACTGTTTTTT	CASSGNDGSNEKLFF
TRBV2	few	TRBJ2-7	TRBD2	TGTGCCAGCAGTGAAGCCGGACTAGCGGGAGAAAGGTACGAGCAGTACTTC	CASSEAGLAGERYEQYF
TRBV5-5	many	TRBJ1-2	TRBD1	TGTGCCAGCAGTTTCGGACAGGGGAACTATGGCTACACCTTC	CASSFGQGNYGYTF
TRBV28	NA	TRBJ2-5	TRBD2	TGTGCCAGCAGTCCGTTAGCGGGGGAAGAGACCCAGTACTTC	CASSPLAGEETQYF
TRBV3-1	NA	TRBJ1-2	NA	TGTGCCAGCAGCCAACGGGAGAGTTCGGTTGGCTACACCTTC	CASSQRESSVGYTF